The present TCR beta chain was sequenced within a study of CD8 T cells in Susac syndrome. Roughly 0.5 to 1 ug RNA was reverse transcribed with random hexamers. Amplification of TCR beta CDR3 spanned 54 Vbeta and 13 Jbeta via immunoSEQ multiplex PCR. TCRdb independently ran MiXCR on the immunoSEQ multiplex PCR reads; one entry per CDR3 protein. The sample records 200,000 to 250,000 distinct CDR3 sequences, around 93% being singletons. TEMRA cells were FACS-enriched, and CD8+ and CD4+ T cells were isolated negatively. In germline, CDR1 is SGDLS, CDR2 YYNGEE. Trimming took off 4 bases at V and 5 bases at J, with 10 bases between the two ends. The CDR3 loop spans 13 amino acids.

This rearrangement joins TRBV9 to TRBJ2-1; D gene unclear. This clonotype was sampled from a human donor with Susac syndrome. Sequencing used CD4+ T cells from PBMCs. The CDR3 bases are TGTGCCAGCAGCCGCGACTGGAACAATGAGCAGTTCTTC. It yields the protein CASSRDWNNEQFF.